The clone carrying this TCR beta chain has only a few counts. The data derive from a study of blood T cell repertoires in COVID-19. Study details: There were acute and convalescent COVID-19 samples, and they came from the United States, Italy and Spain. T cells, B-cell-depleted T cells, or PBMCs supplied cDNA or gDNA.

In the original analysis: Quantification of nucleated cells was approximated via reference gene primer amplification. Data came from immunoSEQ multiplex PCR; TCRdb stores just in-frame clones and leaves some out. That table furnishes V, J and clone size, whereas the DNA furnished D and trimming. The data contain tens of thousands of clones, 84% of them singletons. V trimming: 4 bases; J trimming: 4 bases; junction bases outside the gene matches: 6. The V gene's germline CDR1 is SNHLY and CDR2 FYNNEI. The CDR3 loop spans 15 amino acids. V gene TRBV2 combines with J gene TRBJ2-1, with 8 positions matching TRBD2. The sequence was obtained from a woman aged 60-75 years with acute or convalescent COVID-19. Sequencing was done on a sample of peripheral blood. The CDR3 here is CASSVTGGGYNEQFF. The CDR3 DNA sequence: TGTGCCAGCAGTGTTACCGGGGGGGGGTACAATGAGCAGTTCTTC.